This T cell receptor beta chain was obtained from a study of blood T cell repertoires in COVID-19. Across the study: COVID-19 samples collected from the United States, Italy and Spain covered acute and convalescent phases.

This CDR3 is 14 amino acids long. The germline V gene encodes CDR1 SGHAT and CDR2 FQNNGV. The V end was cut by 6 bases, the J end by 2 bases, with 13 bases between. TCRdb keeps only in-frame clones here, not all; method: immunoSEQ multiplex PCR. The sample includes some 200,000 clones, about 70% of them seen just once. The V gene is TRBV11-2, the J gene TRBJ1-2; maybe TRBD1 (6 bases). The sequence was obtained from a woman between 45 and 65 years old with active or convalescent COVID-19. The sequenced material came from peripheral blood. CDR3 coding DNA: TGTGCCAGCAGACGAGGGGGTCGGAACTATGGCTACACCTTC. As protein: CASRRGGRNYGYTF.